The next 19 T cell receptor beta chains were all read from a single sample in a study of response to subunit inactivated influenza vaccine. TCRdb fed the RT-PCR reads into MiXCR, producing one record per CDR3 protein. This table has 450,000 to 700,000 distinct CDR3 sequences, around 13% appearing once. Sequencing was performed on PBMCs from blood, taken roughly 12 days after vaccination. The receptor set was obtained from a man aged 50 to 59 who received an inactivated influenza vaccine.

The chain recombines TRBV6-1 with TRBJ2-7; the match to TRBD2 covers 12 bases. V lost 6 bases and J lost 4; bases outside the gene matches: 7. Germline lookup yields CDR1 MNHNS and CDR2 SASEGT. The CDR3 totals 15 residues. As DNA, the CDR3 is TGTGCCAGCAGGCGTCCAGGACTAGCGGGATACGAGCAGTACTTC. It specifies CASRRPGLAGYEQYF.

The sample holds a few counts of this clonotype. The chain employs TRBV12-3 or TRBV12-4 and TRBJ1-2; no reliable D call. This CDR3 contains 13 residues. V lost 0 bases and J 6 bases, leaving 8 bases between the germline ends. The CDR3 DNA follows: TGTGCCAGCAGTTTAGCCGTTCACAATGGCTACACCTTC. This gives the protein CASSLAVHNGYTF.

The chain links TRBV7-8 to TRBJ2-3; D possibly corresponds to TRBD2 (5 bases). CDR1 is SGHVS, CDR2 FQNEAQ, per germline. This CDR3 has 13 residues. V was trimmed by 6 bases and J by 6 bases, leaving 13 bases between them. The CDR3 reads CASRPTWEDTQYF. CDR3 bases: TGTGCCAGCAGACCGACGTGGGAGGATACGCAGTATTTT.

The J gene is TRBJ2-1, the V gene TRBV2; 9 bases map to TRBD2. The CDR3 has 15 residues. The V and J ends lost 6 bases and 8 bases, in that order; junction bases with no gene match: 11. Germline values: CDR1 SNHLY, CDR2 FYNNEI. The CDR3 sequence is CASRITAGGPYEQFF. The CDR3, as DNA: TGTGCCAGCAGAATCACGGCGGGAGGGCCCTATGAGCAGTTCTTC.

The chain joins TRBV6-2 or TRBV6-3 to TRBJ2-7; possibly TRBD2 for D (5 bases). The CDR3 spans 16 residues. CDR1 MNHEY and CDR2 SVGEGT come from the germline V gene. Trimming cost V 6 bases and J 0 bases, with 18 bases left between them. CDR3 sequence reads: CASRPSTVSGSYEQYF. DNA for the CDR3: TGTGCCAGCAGACCTAGCACGGTCTCTGGCTCCTACGAGCAGTACTTC.

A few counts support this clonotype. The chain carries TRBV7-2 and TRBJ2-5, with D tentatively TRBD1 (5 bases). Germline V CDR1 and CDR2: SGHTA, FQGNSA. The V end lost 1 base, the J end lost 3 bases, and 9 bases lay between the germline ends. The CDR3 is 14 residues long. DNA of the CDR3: TGTGCCAGCAGCTTAGACTTCAGGGAAGAGACCCAGTACTTC. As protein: CASSLDFREETQYF.

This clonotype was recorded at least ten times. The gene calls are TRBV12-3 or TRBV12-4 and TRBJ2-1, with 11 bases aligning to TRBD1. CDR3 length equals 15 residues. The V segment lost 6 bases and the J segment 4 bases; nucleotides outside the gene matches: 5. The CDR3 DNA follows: TGTGCCAGCAGCCCGGGACAGGGGGGGTACAATGAGCAGTTCTTC. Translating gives CASSPGQGGYNEQFF.

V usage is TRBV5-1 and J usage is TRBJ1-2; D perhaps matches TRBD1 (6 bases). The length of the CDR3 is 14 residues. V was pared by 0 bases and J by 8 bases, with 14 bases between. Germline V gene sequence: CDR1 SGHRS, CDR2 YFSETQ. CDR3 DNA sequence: TGCGCCAGCAGCTTGGATACAGGGATTGGGGGCTACACCTTC. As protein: CASSLDTGIGGYTF.

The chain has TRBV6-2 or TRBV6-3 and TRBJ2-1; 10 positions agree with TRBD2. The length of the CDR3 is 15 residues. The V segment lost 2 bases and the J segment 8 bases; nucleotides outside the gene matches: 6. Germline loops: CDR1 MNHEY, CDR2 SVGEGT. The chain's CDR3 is CASSYTSGISDEQFF. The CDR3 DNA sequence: TGTGCCAGCAGTTACACTAGCGGGATCAGCGATGAGCAGTTCTTC.

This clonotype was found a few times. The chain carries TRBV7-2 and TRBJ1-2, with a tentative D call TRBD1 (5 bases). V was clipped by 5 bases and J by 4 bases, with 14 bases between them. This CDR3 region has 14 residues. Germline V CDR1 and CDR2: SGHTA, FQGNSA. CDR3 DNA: TGTGCCAGCAGCCCCACGACAGCGGGCTATGGCTACACCTTC. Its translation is CASSPTTAGYGYTF.

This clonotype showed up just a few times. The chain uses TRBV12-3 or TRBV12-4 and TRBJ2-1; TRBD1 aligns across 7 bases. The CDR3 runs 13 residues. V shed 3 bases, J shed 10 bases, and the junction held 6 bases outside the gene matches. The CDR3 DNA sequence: TGTGCCAGCAGTTTTGACAGGGTGTCAGAGCAGTTCTTC. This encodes CASSFDRVSEQFF.

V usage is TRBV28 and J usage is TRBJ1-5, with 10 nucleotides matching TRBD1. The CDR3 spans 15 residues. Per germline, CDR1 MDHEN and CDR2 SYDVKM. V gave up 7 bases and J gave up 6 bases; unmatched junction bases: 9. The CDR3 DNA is TGTGCCAGCACCGCCGGGACAGGGGCCACTCAGCCCCAGCATTTT. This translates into CASTAGTGATQPQHF. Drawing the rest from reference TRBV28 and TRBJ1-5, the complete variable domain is DVKVTQSSRYLVKRTGEKVFLECVQDMDHENMFWYRQDPGLGLRLIYFSYDVKMKEKGDIPEGYSVSREKKERFSLILESASTNQTSMYLCASTAGTGATQPQHFGDGTRLSIL.

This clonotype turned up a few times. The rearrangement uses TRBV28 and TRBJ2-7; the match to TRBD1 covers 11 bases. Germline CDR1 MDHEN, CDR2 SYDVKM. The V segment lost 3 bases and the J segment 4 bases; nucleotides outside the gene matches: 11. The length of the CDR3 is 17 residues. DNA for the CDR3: TGTGCCAGCAGTTTCTATTCACTCGGACAGGGGGCGTACGAGCAGTACTTC. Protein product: CASSFYSLGQGAYEQYF.

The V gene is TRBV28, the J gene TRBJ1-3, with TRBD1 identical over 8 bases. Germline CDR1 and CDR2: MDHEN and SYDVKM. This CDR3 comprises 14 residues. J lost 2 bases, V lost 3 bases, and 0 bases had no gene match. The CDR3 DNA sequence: TGTGCCAGCAGTTTCAGGGGGCCTGGAAACACCATATATTTT. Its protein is CASSFRGPGNTIYF.

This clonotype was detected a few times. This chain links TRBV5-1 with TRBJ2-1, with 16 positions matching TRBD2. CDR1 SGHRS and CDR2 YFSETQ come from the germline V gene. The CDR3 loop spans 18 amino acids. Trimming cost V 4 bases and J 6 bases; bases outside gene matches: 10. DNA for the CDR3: TGCGCCAGCAGCCTAGGGACTAGCGGGGGGGTACTTCCCAATGAGCAGTTCTTC. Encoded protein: CASSLGTSGGVLPNEQFF. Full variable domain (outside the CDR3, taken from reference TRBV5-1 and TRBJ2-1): KAGVTQTPRYLIKTRGQQVTLSCSPISGHRSVSWYQQTPGQGLQFLFEYFSETQRNKGNFPGRFSGRQFSNSRSEMNVSTLELGDSALYLCASSLGTSGGVLPNEQFFGPGTRLTVL.

In nucleotides, the CDR3 is TGCGCCAGCAGTACCTATAGGGCCGGGGAGCTGTTTTTT. It yields the protein CASSTYRAGELFF. V gene TRBV5-1 combines with J gene TRBJ2-2, with D uncertain. This CDR3 has 13 amino acids. Trimming took 5 bases from V and 6 from J, leaving 11 bases between them. Germline V CDR1 and CDR2: SGHRS, YFSETQ. Full variable domain (remainder filled in from reference TRBV5-1 and TRBJ2-2): KAGVTQTPRYLIKTRGQQVTLSCSPISGHRSVSWYQQTPGQGLQFLFEYFSETQRNKGNFPGRFSGRQFSNSRSEMNVSTLELGDSALYLCASSTYRAGELFFGEGSRLTVL.

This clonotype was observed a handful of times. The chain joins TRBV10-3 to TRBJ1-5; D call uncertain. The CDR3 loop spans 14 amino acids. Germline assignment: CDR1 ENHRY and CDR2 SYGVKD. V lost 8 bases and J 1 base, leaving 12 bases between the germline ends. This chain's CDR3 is CAIGESGSNQPQHF. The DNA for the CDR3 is TGTGCCATCGGGGAAAGTGGGAGCAATCAGCCCCAGCATTTT.

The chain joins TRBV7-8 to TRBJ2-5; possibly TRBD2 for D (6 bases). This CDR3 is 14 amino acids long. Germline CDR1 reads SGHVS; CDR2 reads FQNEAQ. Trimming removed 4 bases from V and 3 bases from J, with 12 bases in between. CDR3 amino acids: CASSSRGGEETQYF. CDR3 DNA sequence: TGTGCCAGCAGCTCCCGGGGAGGCGAAGAGACCCAGTACTTC.

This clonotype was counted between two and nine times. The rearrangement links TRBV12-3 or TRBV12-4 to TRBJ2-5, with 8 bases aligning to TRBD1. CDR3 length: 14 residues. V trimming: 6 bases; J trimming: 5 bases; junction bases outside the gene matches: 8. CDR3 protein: CASSIRGLRETQYF. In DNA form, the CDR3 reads TGTGCCAGCAGCATCAGGGGGCTCAGGGAGACCCAGTACTTC.